This TCR beta chain was recorded in a study of blood T cells in healthy people across ages. Study-wide points: Researchers deemed the diversity estimates from one million T cells underestimates.

The use of a sample-barcoded 5' primer and a J-beta primer mix characterized a second PCR of about 7 to 12 cycles. Paired-end reads containing CDR3 totaled no fewer than 3 million for each sample. TCRdb analysed the 5' RACE reads with MiXCR anew, one entry per CDR3 protein. The sample contains 700,000 or so distinct CDR3 sequences, 22% of which appear only once. Germline V gives CDR1 SSHAT, CDR2 FNYEAQ (reference sequence). CDR3 length equals 14 residues. Trimming took off 1 base at V and 7 bases at J, with 11 bases between the two ends. This clonotype appeared a few times. Its target is unknown. Ranging in age from roughly 6 to 90, the donors were healthy Caucasian individuals from Russia.

Sequences were obtained from blood. This sequence was found in a man aged 65 to 85 in good health. The chain joins TRBV7-7 to TRBJ2-1; D is uncertain. The CDR3 DNA is TGTGCCAGCAGCTTAGGGGGTTTTGGGAATGAGCAGTTCTTC. It is translated as CASSLGGFGNEQFF. Variable domain in full (rest from reference TRBV7-7 and TRBJ2-1): GAGVSQSPRYKVTKRGQDVTLRCDPISSHATLYWYQQALGQGPEFLTYFNYEAQPDKSGLPSDRFSAERPEGSISTLTIQRTEQRDSAMYRCASSLGGFGNEQFFGPGTRLTVL.